The sample holds one count of the clone carrying this TCR beta chain. Per germline, CDR1 LGHDT and CDR2 YNNKEL (reference sequence). J lost 5 bases, V lost 4 bases, and 8 bases had no gene match. The length of the CDR3 is 15 residues. This record comes from a study of blood T cell repertoires in COVID-19. Study-wide context: Sites in the United States, Italy and Spain provided acute and convalescent COVID-19 samples. Sample material is recorded as cDNA or gDNA derived from T cells, B-cell-depleted T cells, or PBMCs.

The table came from immunoSEQ multiplex PCR; TCRdb's copy has only in-frame clones and leaves some out. The sample contains tens of thousands of clones, almost 85% of which appear only once. J is TRBJ2-5 and V is TRBV3-1 (or the pseudogene TRBV3-2), with TRBD1 matching over 9 bases. What was sequenced was peripheral blood. This clonotype was obtained from a man aged 80 or over with acute or convalescent COVID-19. The CDR3 reads CASSPTGGSWETQYF. Here the CDR3 DNA reads TGTGCCAGCAGCCCCACAGGGGGCAGTTGGGAGACCCAGTACTTC.